These 8 T cell receptor beta chains came from one sample sequenced in a study of T cells after yellow fever vaccination. TCRdb analysed the 5' RACE reads with MiXCR anew, one entry per CDR3 protein. The sample holds approximately 300,000 distinct CDR3 sequences, roughly 6.8% seen once. The starting material was PBMCs, obtained around 45 days after the first yellow fever vaccination. The receptors derive from a man between 18 and 29 years old who received the YFV17D yellow fever vaccine.

This clonotype was detected a few times. This sequence joins TRBV14 and TRBJ1-1; D is unresolved. V shed 0 bases and J shed 4 bases, with 6 bases lying between them. The germline gives CDR1 SGHDN, CDR2 FVKESK. This CDR3 has 13 residues. CDR3 coding DNA: TGTGCCAGCAGCCAAGATTTCGGCACTGAAGCTTTCTTT. Translated: CASSQDFGTEAFF. Filled out from reference TRBV14 and TRBJ1-1, the complete variable domain reads EAGVTQFPSHSVIEKGQTVTLRCDPISGHDNLYWYRRVMGKEIKFLLHFVKESKQDESGMPNNRFLAERTGGTYSTLKVQPAELEDSGVYFCASSQDFGTEAFFGQGTRLTVV.

V and J are TRBV12-5 and TRBJ2-7; D is possibly TRBD1 (5 bases). The CDR3 is 13 amino acids. CDR1 LGHNT and CDR2 FRNRAP come from the germline V gene. Trimming took 1 base from V and 5 from J, leaving 9 bases between them. In DNA, the CDR3 is TGTGCTAGTGGTTTGGGGCAGGGCAACGAGCAGTACTTC. Its protein product is CASGLGQGNEQYF.

This clonotype showed up just a few times. The chain couples TRBV25-1 to TRBJ2-2; the D gene could be TRBD1 or TRBD2 (5 bases each). V dropped 3 bases and J dropped 5 bases, with 10 bases sitting between them. Germline assignment: CDR1 MGHDK and CDR2 SYGVNS. The CDR3 consists of 14 residues. The CDR3: CASSEGWGTGELFF. As DNA, the CDR3 is TGTGCCAGCAGTGAGGGTTGGGGGACCGGGGAGCTGTTTTTT.

The chain recombines TRBV28 with TRBJ2-4; D is possibly TRBD1 or TRBD2 (5 bases each). Germline V gene sequence: CDR1 MDHEN, CDR2 SYDVKM. V was clipped by 3 bases and J by 3 bases, with 12 bases between them. This CDR3 has 15 residues. CDR3 residues: CASSFIQGDKNIQYF. CDR3 coding DNA: TGTGCCAGCAGTTTTATCCAGGGAGACAAAAACATTCAGTACTTC.

The sample holds many counts of this clonotype. V is TRBV15 and J is TRBJ2-3; 8 nucleotides line up with TRBD2. V was pared by 3 bases and J by 4 bases, with 6 bases of the junction left unmatched. Per germline, CDR1 LNHNV and CDR2 YYDKDF (reference sequence). The CDR3 has 15 residues. CDR3 protein: CATSRVGGEADTQYF. CDR3 nucleotide sequence: TGTGCCACCAGCAGGGTCGGGGGGGAGGCAGATACGCAGTATTTT.

The chain couples TRBV28 to TRBJ2-7; either TRBD1 or TRBD2 may fit D (5 bases each). The length of the CDR3 is 16 residues. Germline CDR1 is MDHEN and CDR2 is SYDVKM. The V end was cut by 7 bases, the J end by 0 bases, with 19 bases between. The chain's CDR3 is CASTPGRWGASYEQYV. As DNA, the CDR3 is TGTGCCAGCACCCCGGGGAGATGGGGCGCCTCCTACGAGCAGTACGTC.

This clonotype was found a few times. Its ends do not fully match the called genes, so a read error is possible. The chain couples TRBV20-1 to TRBJ1-4, with D hard to call. Per the germline V gene, CDR1 is DFQATT and CDR2 is SNEGSKA (reference sequence). The CDR3 loop spans 11 amino acids. CDR3 DNA: TGTGGGCAACAGCGGTATGAAAAACTGTTTTTT. This translates into CGQQRYEKLFF.

The chain is built from TRBV6-5 and TRBJ2-6; possible D gene TRBD1, 5 bases. V was shortened by 0 bases and J by 2 bases, with 5 bases between the two germline ends. The CDR3 is 15 residues long. Looked up from germline, CDR1 is MNHEY and CDR2 is SVGAGI. The CDR3 DNA follows: TGTGCCAGCAGTTACTCAGGGGCTGGGGCCAACGTCCTGACTTTC. Amino acid sequence: CASSYSGAGANVLTF.